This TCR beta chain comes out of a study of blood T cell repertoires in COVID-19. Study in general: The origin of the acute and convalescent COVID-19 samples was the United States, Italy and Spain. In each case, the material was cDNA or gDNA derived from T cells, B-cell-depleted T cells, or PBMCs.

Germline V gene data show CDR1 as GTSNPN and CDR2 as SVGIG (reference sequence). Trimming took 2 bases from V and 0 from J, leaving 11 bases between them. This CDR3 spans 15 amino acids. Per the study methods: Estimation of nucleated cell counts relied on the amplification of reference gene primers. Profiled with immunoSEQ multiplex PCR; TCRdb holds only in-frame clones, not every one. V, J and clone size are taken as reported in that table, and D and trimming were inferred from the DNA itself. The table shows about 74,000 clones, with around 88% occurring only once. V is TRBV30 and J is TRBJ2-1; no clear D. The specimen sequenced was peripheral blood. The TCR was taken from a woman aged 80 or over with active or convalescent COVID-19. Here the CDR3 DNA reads TGTGCCTGGAGTCCTCTAGGTAGCTCCTACAATGAGCAGTTCTTC. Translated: CAWSPLGSSYNEQFF.